Following are 29 T cell receptor beta chains from one sample sequenced in a study of OX40 agonist ivuxolimab in advanced cancers. The protocol used for the library was the immunoSEQ multiplex PCR assay. TCRdb took over this immuneACCESS table, retaining in-frame rearrangements with V and J assigned. Such tables are incomplete; in checked studies, under half of the missing clones stem from an unresolved V gene, and the remainder is unexplained. The sample table holds tens of thousands of clones, of which over 80% were seen once. Clones ranked in the top ten supply 3.5% to 5% of the sample. The input for sequencing was CD4+ or CD8+ T cells sorted from blood, taken in a trial of the OX40 agonist ivuxolimab. Every receptor here comes from an adult with an advanced solid tumor such as melanoma, head and neck, liver or kidney cancer.

The V gene is TRBV9, the J gene TRBJ2-5; 9 positions agree with TRBD2. The CDR3 spans 15 residues. Germline-derived CDR1 and CDR2 are SGDLS and YYNGEE. The ends lost 0 bases at V and 6 bases at J; junction bases unmatched: 6. The CDR3 nucleotides are TGTGCCAGCAGCGTAGGCGGGGGGGCAATAAAGACCCAGTACTTC. It translates to CASSVGGGAIKTQYF.

This chain uses TRBV6-6 with TRBJ1-1; unclear D gene. The V gene's germline CDR1 is MNHNY and CDR2 SVGAGI (reference sequence). This CDR3 spans 11 amino acids. Between the trimmed V and J ends, which lost 6 bases and 4 bases, there was a span of 6 bases. For the CDR3, the DNA is TGTGCCAGCAGAGTTACCACTGAAGCTTTCTTT. It is translated as CASRVTTEAFF.

The chain couples TRBV5-1 to TRBJ2-3; possible D gene TRBD1, 6 bases. This CDR3 is 15 amino acids long. In germline, CDR1 is SGHRS, CDR2 YFSETQ. With 4 bases removed from V and 5 bases from J, the gap between germline ends came to 17 bases. CDR3 nucleotide sequence: TGCGCCAGCAGCCCAGGGGTTGCGTTGGGAGATACGCAGTATTTT. It encodes CASSPGVALGDTQYF.

This chain connects TRBV4-3 to TRBJ1-2; TRBD1 agrees at 7 bases. V lost 4 bases, J lost 5 bases, and 10 bases stayed unmatched. This CDR3 region has 15 residues. The germline V gene has CDR1 LGHNA and CDR2 YSLEER. In nucleotides, the CDR3 is TGCGCCAGCAGCCCGGTCGCAGGGGGAAGGTATGGCTACACCTTC. Translated, it gives CASSPVAGGRYGYTF.

This chain joins TRBV7-2 and TRBJ2-5, with TRBD1 matching 8 bases. CDR1 and CDR2 from the germline V gene are SGHTA and FQGNSA. V shed 5 bases, J shed 2 bases, and the junction held 10 bases outside the gene matches. The CDR3 runs to 16 residues. The CDR3 reads CASSPGGQSPQETQYF. In DNA, the CDR3 is TGTGCCAGCAGCCCAGGGGGCCAGAGCCCTCAAGAGACCCAGTACTTC. The full variable domain, with the rest looked up from reference TRBV7-2 and TRBJ2-5, is GAGVSQSPSNKVTEKGKDVELRCDPISGHTALYWYRQSLGQGLEFLIYFQGNSAPDKSGLPSDRFSAERTGGSVSTLTIQRTQQEDSAVYLCASSPGGQSPQETQYFGPGTRLLVL.

The genes are TRBV7-9 and TRBJ1-2, with 10 bases aligning to TRBD1. The length of the CDR3 is 18 residues. V lost 1 base, J lost 8 bases, and 16 bases stayed unmatched. Germline V gene data show CDR1 as SEHNR and CDR2 as FQNEAQ (reference sequence). The CDR3 nucleotides are TGTGCCAGCAGCTTAGGGTACGGGACAGGGGAGCCGGGGCCCGGCTACACCTTC. Translation: CASSLGYGTGEPGPGYTF.

The gene calls are TRBV7-6 and TRBJ2-3; 11 nucleotides agree with TRBD2. This CDR3 has 16 amino acids. Per germline, CDR1 SGHVS and CDR2 FNYEAQ. The ends lost 3 bases at V and 2 bases at J; junction bases unmatched: 4. The CDR3 nucleotides read TGTGCCAGCAGCTTCCTAGCGGGGGGACTCACAGATACGCAGTATTTT. It specifies CASSFLAGGLTDTQYF.

The chain combines TRBV6-1 with TRBJ2-3, with 9 bases matching TRBD1. V lost 6 bases and J lost 4; bases outside the gene matches: 5. The germline CDR1 and CDR2 sequences are MNHNS and SASEGT. The CDR3 totals 14 residues. The CDR3 region is CASRDRTGADTQYF. The CDR3, as DNA: TGTGCCAGCAGAGACAGGACAGGGGCAGATACGCAGTATTTT.

The chain joins TRBV7-2 to TRBJ2-7, with 11 bases identical to TRBD2. Germline V gives CDR1 SGHTA, CDR2 FQGNSA. With V trimmed by 5 bases and J by 6 bases, 15 bases remained unmatched. There are 17 residues in the CDR3. In DNA, the CDR3 is TGTGCCAGCAGCCCCGGGACTAGCGGAGGGGGGGGGCCCGAGCAGTACTTC. Protein product: CASSPGTSGGGGPEQYF.

V is TRBV5-4 and J is TRBJ2-3; D might be TRBD1 (7 bases). V lost 0 bases to trimming and J lost 4 bases, with 15 bases between them. The CDR3 runs 16 residues. The germline V gene has CDR1 SGHNT and CDR2 YYREEE (reference sequence). CDR3 in DNA: TGTGCCAGCAGCTTGGTCAGGGGGGTTGAGTCAGATACGCAGTATTTT. Its translation is CASSLVRGVESDTQYF.

CDR3 bases: TGTGCCTGGAGTGTAGGGGGGTACGAGCAGTACTTC. Amino acid sequence: CAWSVGGYEQYF. The chain recombines TRBV30 with TRBJ2-7; the D call may be TRBD1 or TRBD2 (6 bases each). Germline assignment: CDR1 GTSNPN and CDR2 SVGIG (reference sequence). The CDR3 covers 12 residues. The germline V and J ends were trimmed by 0 bases and 4 bases, with 7 bases remaining between them.

This sequence joins TRBV5-1 and TRBJ2-7; unclear D gene. The germline gives CDR1 SGHRS, CDR2 YFSETQ. CDR3 length equals 15 residues. Trimming removed 0 bases from V and 2 bases from J, with 12 bases in between. This CDR3 reads CASSLGFGTTYEQYF. In nucleotides, the CDR3 is TGCGCCAGCAGCTTGGGGTTCGGAACCACCTACGAGCAGTACTTC.

V gene TRBV27 combines with J gene TRBJ2-3; TRBD2 matches at 12 bases. Germline V gene lookup returns CDR1 MNHEY and CDR2 SMNVEV (reference sequence). The V gene end was trimmed by 4 bases and the J gene end by 6 bases; junction bases not matched to a gene: 8. CDR3 size: 16 residues. The CDR3 here is CASSSGLAGRADTQYF. The CDR3 region has the DNA TGTGCCAGCAGTTCGGGACTAGCGGGTCGAGCGGATACGCAGTATTTT.

The chain joins TRBV4-2 to TRBJ2-2; 9 nucleotides line up with TRBD2. Germline lookup yields CDR1 LGHNA and CDR2 YNFKEQ. This CDR3 comprises 20 residues. Losses at the gene ends were 0 bases for V and 1 base for J; bases not matched to a gene: 12. CDR3 bases: TGTGCCAGCAGCCAAGATTTCGCTAGCGGGGTTGTGCGGAACACCGGGGAGCTGTTTTTT. This codes for CASSQDFASGVVRNTGELFF.

For this clone: Other DNA sequences from this sample encode an identical CDR3 as well. V and J are TRBV5-1 and TRBJ2-7; 9 nucleotides match TRBD2. The CDR3 runs to 14 residues. With V trimmed by 2 bases and J by 2 bases, 2 bases remained unmatched. CDR1 and CDR2 (germline): SGHRS, YFSETQ. CDR3 sequence: CASSFRTSAYEQYF. CDR3 DNA sequence: TGCGCCAGCAGCTTTAGGACTAGCGCCTACGAGCAGTACTTC.

This clone was observed once. The chain is built from TRBV9 and TRBJ2-3; no definite D call. The CDR3 consists of 12 residues. Looked up from germline, CDR1 is SGDLS and CDR2 is YYNGEE. V was pared by 0 bases and J by 4 bases, with 3 bases between. Here the CDR3 DNA reads TGTGCCAGCAGCGTAGGGGCAGATACGCAGTATTTT. This encodes CASSVGADTQYF.

The rearrangement joins TRBV7-6 to TRBJ1-2; D perhaps matches TRBD1 (5 bases). The germline V gene has CDR1 SGHVS and CDR2 FNYEAQ. Trimming removed 7 bases from V and 7 bases from J, with 16 bases in between. This CDR3 contains 13 residues. The CDR3 DNA is TGTGCCAGCACTAAAGGCCAGGGTGGTGGCTACACCTTC. Translating it yields CASTKGQGGGYTF.

A single count supports this clone. The gene calls are TRBV2 and TRBJ1-1; TRBD1 might be the D (5 bases). CDR1 is SNHLY, CDR2 FYNNEI, per germline. Deletions cut 4 bases from V and 3 bases from J, with 9 bases between. The CDR3 extends over 13 amino acids. The CDR3 DNA follows: TGTGCCAGCAGTGGATGGGGGGACACTGAAGCTTTCTTT. Its protein is CASSGWGDTEAFF. The complete variable domain, with remaining parts taken from reference TRBV2 and TRBJ1-1, reads EPEVTQTPSHQVTQMGQEVILRCVPISNHLYFYWYRQILGQKVEFLVSFYNNEISEKSEIFDDQFSVERPDGSNFTLKIRSTKLEDSAMYFCASSGWGDTEAFFGQGTRLTVV.

This clone was found once. The genes are TRBV7-9 and TRBJ2-5, with D possibly being TRBD1 (5 bases). Germline CDR1 SEHNR, CDR2 FQNEAQ (reference sequence). The V end lost 2 bases, the J end lost 3 bases, and 7 bases lay between the germline ends. This CDR3 comprises 13 residues. CDR3 nucleotides: TGTGCCAGCAGCTTAACCAGGGAAGAGACCCAGTACTTC. Amino acid sequence: CASSLTREETQYF.

On this clone itself: A read error may account for a junction end that differs from germline. The chain combines TRBV7-7 with TRBJ2-1, with 9 bases aligning to TRBD1. The CDR3 covers 15 residues. Germline values: CDR1 SSHAT, CDR2 FNYEAQ (reference sequence). The CDR3 spells CASSLWGQGNNEQFF. The CDR3 nucleotides read TGTGCTAGCAGCTTGTGGGGACAGGGTAATAATGAGCAGTTCTTC.

The rearrangement links TRBV27 to TRBJ2-1; D gene uncertain. CDR3 length: 16 residues. The ends were cut back, 0 bases at V and 3 bases at J, with 12 bases in the middle. Germline V gene lookup returns CDR1 MNHEY and CDR2 SMNVEV (reference sequence). CDR3 sequence: CASSLSTRRNYNEQFF. The CDR3 DNA reads as TGTGCCAGCAGTTTATCGACGCGGCGGAACTACAATGAGCAGTTCTTC.

DNA for the CDR3: TGTGCCAGCAGTTTAACTAGCGGGGTAACCTACGAGCAGTACTTC. Encoded protein: CASSLTSGVTYEQYF. The chain recombines TRBV27 with TRBJ2-7, with 10 bases fitting TRBD2. The junction had 3 bases not matched to a gene; V was cut back by 2 bases and J by 2 bases. There are 15 residues in the CDR3. From germline, CDR1 is MNHEY and CDR2 SMNVEV (reference sequence).

This chain links TRBV9 with TRBJ2-5, with 16 bases matching TRBD2. The CDR3 has 17 amino acids. Per germline, CDR1 SGDLS and CDR2 YYNGEE. V was clipped by 4 bases and J by 1 base; unmatched bases: 4. The CDR3 DNA reads TGTGCCAGCAGCACGGGACTAGCGGGGGGGGCCCAAGAGACCCAGTACTTC. Its protein is CASSTGLAGGAQETQYF.

The chain combines TRBV9 with TRBJ2-2, with D tentatively TRBD1 or TRBD2 (5 bases each). The V and J ends lost 0 bases and 5 bases respectively, with 11 bases between them. The CDR3 runs 15 residues. The germline gives CDR1 SGDLS, CDR2 YYNGEE. The CDR3 spells CASSVGGFATGELFF. Here the CDR3 DNA reads TGTGCCAGCAGCGTAGGGGGGTTTGCAACCGGGGAGCTGTTTTTT.

The chain recombines TRBV21-1 with TRBJ2-7; the table's D call, TRBD2, has no DNA check behind it. TRBV21-1 has pseudogene status. This CDR3 is 16 amino acids long. The CDR3 loop reads CASSLIKRGGAYEQYV. CDR3 in DNA: TGTGCCAGCAGCCTTATCAAGAGGGGGGGCGCTTACGAGCAGTACGTC.

The count of this clone is one. This chain links TRBV7-9 with TRBJ2-1; D call uncertain. This CDR3 has 15 residues. CDR1 SEHNR and CDR2 FQNEAQ come from the germline V gene (reference sequence). V was cut by 4 bases and J by 3 bases, with 13 bases left in between. This chain's CDR3 is CASSSARVGYNEQFF. Here the CDR3 DNA reads TGTGCCAGCAGCTCCGCGCGCGTGGGCTACAATGAGCAGTTCTTC. Complete variable domain (other parts from reference TRBV7-9 and TRBJ2-1): DTGVSQNPRHKITKRGQNVTFRCDPISEHNRLYWYRQTLGQGPEFLTYFQNEAQLEKSRLLSDRFSAERPKGSFSTLEIQRTEQGDSAMYLCASSSARVGYNEQFFGPGTRLTVL.

CDR3: CASSYSMGGGQDGYTF. CDR3 nucleotides: TGTGCCAGCAGTTACTCCATGGGGGGCGGACAGGATGGCTACACCTTC. The rearrangement links TRBV6-5 to TRBJ1-2; 7 positions match TRBD1. V lost 0 bases and J lost 6; bases outside the gene matches: 10. The CDR3 runs to 16 residues. From germline, CDR1 is MNHEY and CDR2 SVGAGI.

The chain links TRBV6-6 to TRBJ2-5; 8 bases fit TRBD2. CDR1 and CDR2 from the germline V gene are MNHNY and SVGAGI (reference sequence). The CDR3 contains 15 residues. V dropped 1 base and J dropped 9; count of bases not matched to a gene: 10. The DNA of the CDR3 is TGTGCCAGCAGTTACTATCCAGCGGGGGATTTAGCCCAGTACTTC. The encoded protein is CASSYYPAGDLAQYF.

This clone showed up just once. The V and J genes are TRBV4-1 and TRBJ1-1, with 8 bases identical to TRBD1. V was pared by 1 base and J by 3 bases, with 1 base of the junction left unmatched. Germline CDR1 and CDR2: MGHRA and YSYEKL. The length of the CDR3 is 14 residues. In DNA, the CDR3 is TGCGCCAGCAGCCAAGGGGACAGGTACACTGAAGCTTTCTTT. Translation: CASSQGDRYTEAFF.